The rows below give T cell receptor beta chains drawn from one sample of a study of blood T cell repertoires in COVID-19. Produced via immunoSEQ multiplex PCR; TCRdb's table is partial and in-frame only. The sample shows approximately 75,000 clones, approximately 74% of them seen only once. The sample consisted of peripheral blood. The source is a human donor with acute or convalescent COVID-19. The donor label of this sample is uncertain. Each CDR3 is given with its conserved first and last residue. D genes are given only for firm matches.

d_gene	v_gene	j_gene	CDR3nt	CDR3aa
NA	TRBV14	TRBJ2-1	TGTGCCAGCAGCCCGAGACAGCGTGGTTACAATGAGCAGTTCTTC	CASSPRQRGYNEQFF
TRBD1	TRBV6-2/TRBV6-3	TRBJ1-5	TGTGCCAGCAGCCTAAAGATGCCCGGGACAGTATATAGCAATCAGCCCCAGCATTTT	CASSLKMPGTVYSNQPQHF
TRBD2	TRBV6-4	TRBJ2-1	TGTGCCAGCAGTGAAGGCGGGAGCAGGTACAATGAGCAGTTCTTC	CASSEGGSRYNEQFF
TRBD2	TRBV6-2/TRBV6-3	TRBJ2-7	TGTGCCAGCAGTTACCCCCCTGGACTAGCGGGGTCCTACGAGCAGTACTTC	CASSYPPGLAGSYEQYF
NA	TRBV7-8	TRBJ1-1	TGTGCCAGCAGCAACCGACAGACGAACACTGAAGCTTTCTTT	CASSNRQTNTEAFF
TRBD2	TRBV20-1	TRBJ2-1	TGCAGTGCTAGTACGGGACTAGCCCTTTTTTCCTACAATGAGCAGTTCTTC	CSASTGLALFSYNEQFF
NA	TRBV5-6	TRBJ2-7	TGTGCCAGCAGCTTGTACTCGGGGGGCGCGTCCGAGCAGTACTTC	CASSLYSGGASEQYF
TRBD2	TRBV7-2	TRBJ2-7	TGTGCCAGCAGGTTAGCGGGAGGGCCCTACTACGAGCAGTACTTC	CASRLAGGPYYEQYF
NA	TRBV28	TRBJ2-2	TGTGCCAGCAGTTTGGGGGGGAACACCGGGGAGCTGTTTTTT	CASSLGGNTGELFF
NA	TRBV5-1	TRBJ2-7	TGCGCCAGCAGCTGGGACGGGACACTATCCTACGAGCAGTACTTC	CASSWDGTLSYEQYF